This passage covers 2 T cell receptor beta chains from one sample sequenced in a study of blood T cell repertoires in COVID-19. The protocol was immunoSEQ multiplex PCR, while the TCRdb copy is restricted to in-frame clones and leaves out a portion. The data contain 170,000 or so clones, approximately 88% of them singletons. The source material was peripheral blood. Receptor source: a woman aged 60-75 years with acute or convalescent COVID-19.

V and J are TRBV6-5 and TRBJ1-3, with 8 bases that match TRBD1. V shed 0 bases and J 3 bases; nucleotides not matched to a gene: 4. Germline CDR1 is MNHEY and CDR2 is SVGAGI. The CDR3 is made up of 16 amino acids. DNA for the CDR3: TGTGCCAGCAGTTACTCGACAGGGGACTATGGAAACACCATATATTTT. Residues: CASSYSTGDYGNTIYF.

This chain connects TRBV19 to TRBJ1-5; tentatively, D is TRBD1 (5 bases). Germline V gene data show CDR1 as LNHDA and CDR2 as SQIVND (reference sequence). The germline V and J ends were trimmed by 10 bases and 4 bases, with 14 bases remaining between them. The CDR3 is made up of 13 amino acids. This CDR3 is CATQRDSNQPQHF. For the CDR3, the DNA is TGTGCCACCCAACGGGACTCTAATCAGCCCCAGCATTTT.